This T cell receptor (beta chain) was identified in a study of T cell responses to AZD1222 COVID-19 vaccine. Produced via immunoSEQ multiplex PCR; TCRdb's table is partial and in-frame only. The sample comprises about 99,000 clones, about 90% of which are singletons, and 4% to 5.5% rests with the top ten. Trimming cost V 2 bases and J 9 bases, with 13 bases left between them. This CDR3 has 13 amino acids. From germline, CDR1 is LGHDT and CDR2 YNNKEL (reference sequence). The source of this sequence is an adult in good health. Sequencing was performed on peripheral blood, taken on day 0 of AZD1222 vaccination. The rearrangement links TRBV3-1 (or the pseudogene TRBV3-2) to TRBJ1-2; D call uncertain. The CDR3: CASSQRTLSSYTF. DNA for the CDR3: TGTGCCAGCAGCCAACGGACTCTCTCCAGCTACACCTTC.